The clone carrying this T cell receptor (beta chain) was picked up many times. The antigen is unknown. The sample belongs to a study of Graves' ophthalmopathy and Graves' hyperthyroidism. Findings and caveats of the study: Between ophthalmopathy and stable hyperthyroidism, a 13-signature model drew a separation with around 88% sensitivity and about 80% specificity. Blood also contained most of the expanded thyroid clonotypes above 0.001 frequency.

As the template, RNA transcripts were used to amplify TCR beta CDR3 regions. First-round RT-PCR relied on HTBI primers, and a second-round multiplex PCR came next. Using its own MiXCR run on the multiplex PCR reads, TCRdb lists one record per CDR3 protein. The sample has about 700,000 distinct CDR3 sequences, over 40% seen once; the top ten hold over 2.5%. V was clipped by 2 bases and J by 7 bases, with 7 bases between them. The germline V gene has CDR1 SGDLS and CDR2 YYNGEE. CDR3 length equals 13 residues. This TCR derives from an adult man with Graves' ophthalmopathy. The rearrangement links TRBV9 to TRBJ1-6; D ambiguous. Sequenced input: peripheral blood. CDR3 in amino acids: CASSVGVNSPLHF. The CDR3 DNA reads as TGTGCCAGCAGCGTGGGAGTAAATTCACCCCTCCACTTT.